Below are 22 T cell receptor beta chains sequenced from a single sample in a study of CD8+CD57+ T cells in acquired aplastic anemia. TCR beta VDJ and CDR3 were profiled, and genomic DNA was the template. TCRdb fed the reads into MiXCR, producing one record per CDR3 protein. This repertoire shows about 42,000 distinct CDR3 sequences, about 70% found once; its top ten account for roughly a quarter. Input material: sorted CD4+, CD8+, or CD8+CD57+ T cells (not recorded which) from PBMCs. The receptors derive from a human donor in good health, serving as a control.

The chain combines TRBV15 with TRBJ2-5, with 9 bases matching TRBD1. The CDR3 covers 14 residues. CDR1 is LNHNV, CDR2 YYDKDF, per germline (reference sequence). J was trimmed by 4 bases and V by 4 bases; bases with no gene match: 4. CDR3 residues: CATSNPGQGETQYF. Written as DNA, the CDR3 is TGTGCCACCAGCAATCCGGGACAGGGAGAGACCCAGTACTTC.

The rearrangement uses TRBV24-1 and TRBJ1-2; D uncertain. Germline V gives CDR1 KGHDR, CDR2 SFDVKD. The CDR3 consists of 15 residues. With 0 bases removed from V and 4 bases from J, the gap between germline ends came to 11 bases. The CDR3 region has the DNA TGTGCCACCAGTGATTTGCGCAGGAAACTCTATGGCTACACCTTC. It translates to CATSDLRRKLYGYTF.

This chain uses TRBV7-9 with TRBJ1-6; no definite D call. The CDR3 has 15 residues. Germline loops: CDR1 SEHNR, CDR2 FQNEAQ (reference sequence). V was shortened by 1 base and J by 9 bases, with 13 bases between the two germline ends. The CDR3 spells CASSLDSSGGSPLHF. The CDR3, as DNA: TGTGCCAGCAGCTTAGATAGCTCTGGCGGTTCACCCCTCCACTTT.

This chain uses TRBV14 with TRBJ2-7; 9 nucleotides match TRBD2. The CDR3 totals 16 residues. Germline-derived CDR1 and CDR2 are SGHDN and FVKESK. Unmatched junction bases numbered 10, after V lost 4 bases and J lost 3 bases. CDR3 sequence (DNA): TGTGCCAGCAGCCGAGAACGAGGACTAGCGCTCTACGAGCAGTACTTC. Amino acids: CASSRERGLALYEQYF.

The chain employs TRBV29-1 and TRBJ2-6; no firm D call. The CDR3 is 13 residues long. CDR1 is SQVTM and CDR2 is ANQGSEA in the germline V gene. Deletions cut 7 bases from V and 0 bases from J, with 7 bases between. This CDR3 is CSAITSGANVLTF. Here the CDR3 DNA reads TGCAGCGCTATAACCTCTGGGGCCAACGTCCTGACTTTC.

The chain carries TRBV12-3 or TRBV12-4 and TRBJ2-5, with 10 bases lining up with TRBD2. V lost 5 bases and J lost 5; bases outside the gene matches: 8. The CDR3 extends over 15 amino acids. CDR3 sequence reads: CASSPGLAVVETQYF. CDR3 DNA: TGTGCCAGCAGTCCCGGACTAGCGGTGGTGGAGACCCAGTACTTC.

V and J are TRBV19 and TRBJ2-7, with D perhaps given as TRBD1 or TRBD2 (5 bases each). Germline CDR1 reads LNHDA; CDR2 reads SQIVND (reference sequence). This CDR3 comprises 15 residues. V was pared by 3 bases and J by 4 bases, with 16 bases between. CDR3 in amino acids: CASSMGGTAEYEQYF. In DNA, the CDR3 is TGTGCCAGTAGTATGGGTGGGACGGCCGAATACGAGCAGTACTTC. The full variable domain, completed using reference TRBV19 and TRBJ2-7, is DGGITQSPKYLFRKEGQNVTLSCEQNLNHDAMYWYRQDPGQGLRLIYYSQIVNDFQKGDIAEGYSVSREKKESFPLTVTSAQKNPTAFYLCASSMGGTAEYEQYFGPGTRLTVT.

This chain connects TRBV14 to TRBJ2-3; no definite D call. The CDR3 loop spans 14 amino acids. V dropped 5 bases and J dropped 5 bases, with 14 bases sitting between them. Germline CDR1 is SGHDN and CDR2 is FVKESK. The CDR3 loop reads CASSEDGWGDTQYF. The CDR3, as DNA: TGTGCCAGCAGCGAGGACGGGTGGGGAGATACGCAGTATTTT.

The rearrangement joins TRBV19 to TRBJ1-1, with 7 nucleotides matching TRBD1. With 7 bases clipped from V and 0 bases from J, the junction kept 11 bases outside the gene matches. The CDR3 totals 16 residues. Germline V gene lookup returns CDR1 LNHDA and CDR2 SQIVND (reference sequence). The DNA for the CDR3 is TGTGCCAGTAAAAAGCGAACAGGGGCGATGAACACTGAAGCTTTCTTT. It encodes CASKKRTGAMNTEAFF.

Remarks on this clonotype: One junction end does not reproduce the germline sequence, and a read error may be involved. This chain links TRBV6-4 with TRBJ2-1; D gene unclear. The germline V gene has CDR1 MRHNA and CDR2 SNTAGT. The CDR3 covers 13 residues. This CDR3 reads CASGDTERNTQFF. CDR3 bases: TGTGCCAGCGGTGACACGGAACGGAACACGCAGTTCTTC.

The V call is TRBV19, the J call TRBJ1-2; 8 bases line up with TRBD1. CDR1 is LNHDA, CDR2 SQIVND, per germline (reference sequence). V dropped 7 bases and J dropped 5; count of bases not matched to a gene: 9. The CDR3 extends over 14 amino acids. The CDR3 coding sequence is TGTGCCAGTACCAATCCACGACAGGGGTATGGCTACACCTTC. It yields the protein CASTNPRQGYGYTF.

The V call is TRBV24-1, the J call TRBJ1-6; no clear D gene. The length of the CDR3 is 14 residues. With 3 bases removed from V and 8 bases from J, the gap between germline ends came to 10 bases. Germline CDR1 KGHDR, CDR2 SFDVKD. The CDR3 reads CATSDGLEDSPLHF. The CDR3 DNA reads TGTGCCACCAGTGATGGTTTAGAGGATTCACCCCTCCACTTT.

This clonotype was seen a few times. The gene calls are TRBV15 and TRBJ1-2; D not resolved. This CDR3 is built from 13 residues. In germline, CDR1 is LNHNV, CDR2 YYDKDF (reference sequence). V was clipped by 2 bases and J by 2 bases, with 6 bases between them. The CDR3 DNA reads TGTGCCACCAGCAGACAGGAGAACTATGGCTACACCTTC. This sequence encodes CATSRQENYGYTF.

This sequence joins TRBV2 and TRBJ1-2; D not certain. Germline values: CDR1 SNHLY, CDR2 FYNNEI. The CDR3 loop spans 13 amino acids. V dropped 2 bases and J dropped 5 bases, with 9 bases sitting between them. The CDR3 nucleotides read TGTGCCAGCAGTGAAATGGCAAGATATGGCTACACCTTC. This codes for CASSEMARYGYTF.

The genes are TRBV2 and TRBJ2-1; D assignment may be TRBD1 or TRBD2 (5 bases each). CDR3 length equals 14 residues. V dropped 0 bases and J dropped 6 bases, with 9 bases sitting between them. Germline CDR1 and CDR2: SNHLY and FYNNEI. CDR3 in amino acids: CASSEARAGNEQFF. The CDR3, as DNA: TGTGCCAGCAGTGAAGCCAGGGCGGGCAATGAGCAGTTCTTC. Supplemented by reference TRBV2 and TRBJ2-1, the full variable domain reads EPEVTQTPSHQVTQMGQEVILRCVPISNHLYFYWYRQILGQKVEFLVSFYNNEISEKSEIFDDQFSVERPDGSNFTLKIRSTKLEDSAMYFCASSEARAGNEQFFGPGTRLTVL.

The DNA of the CDR3 is TGTGCCAGCAGGGGGCCAGGCTACGAGCAGTACTTC. It codes for CASRGPGYEQYF. This chain uses TRBV2 with TRBJ2-7, with D possibly being TRBD1 (5 bases). Trimming took off 6 bases at V and 3 bases at J, with 9 bases between the two ends. The CDR3 length is 12 residues. CDR1 is SNHLY, CDR2 FYNNEI, per germline.

CDR3 sequence reads: CASTPSDSSNQPQHF. The CDR3 coding sequence is TGTGCCAGTACCCCGTCGGACAGCAGCAATCAGCCCCAGCATTTT. This sequence joins TRBV19 and TRBJ1-5; D is perhaps TRBD1 (6 bases). The CDR3 contains 15 residues. CDR1 and CDR2 from the germline V gene are LNHDA and SQIVND (reference sequence). V gave up 7 bases and J gave up 1 base, with 14 bases separating them.

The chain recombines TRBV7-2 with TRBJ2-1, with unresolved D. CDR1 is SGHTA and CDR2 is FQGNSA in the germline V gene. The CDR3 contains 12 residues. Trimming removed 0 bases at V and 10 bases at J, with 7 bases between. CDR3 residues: CASSLASKEQFF. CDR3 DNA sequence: TGTGCCAGCAGCTTAGCTTCCAAGGAGCAGTTCTTC.

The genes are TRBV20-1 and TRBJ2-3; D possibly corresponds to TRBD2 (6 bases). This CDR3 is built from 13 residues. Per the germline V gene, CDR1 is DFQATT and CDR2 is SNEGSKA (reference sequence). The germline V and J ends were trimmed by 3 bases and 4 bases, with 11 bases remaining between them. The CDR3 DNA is TGCAGTGCTAGTACCGGGGGTGCAGATACGCAGTATTTT. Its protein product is CSASTGGADTQYF.

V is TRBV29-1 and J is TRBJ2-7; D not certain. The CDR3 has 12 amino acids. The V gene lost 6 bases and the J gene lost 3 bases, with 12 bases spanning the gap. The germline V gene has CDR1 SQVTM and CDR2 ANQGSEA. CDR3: CSVIRTNYEQYF. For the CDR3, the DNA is TGCAGCGTGATACGGACCAACTACGAGCAGTACTTC.

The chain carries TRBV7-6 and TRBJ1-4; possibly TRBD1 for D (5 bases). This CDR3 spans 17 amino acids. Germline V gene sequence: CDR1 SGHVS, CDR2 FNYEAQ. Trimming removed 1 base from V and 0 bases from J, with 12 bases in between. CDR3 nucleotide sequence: TGTGCCAGCAGCTTAGGCTCAGGGTTTGCAACTAATGAAAAACTGTTTTTT. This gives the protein CASSLGSGFATNEKLFF.

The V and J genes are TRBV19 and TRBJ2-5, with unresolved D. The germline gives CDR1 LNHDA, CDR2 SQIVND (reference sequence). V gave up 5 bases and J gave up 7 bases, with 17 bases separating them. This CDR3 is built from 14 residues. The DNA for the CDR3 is TGTGCCAGTAGTTCCGGGCAACCCTCAGGGACCCAGTACTTC. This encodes CASSSGQPSGTQYF.